This TCR beta chain was recorded in a study of blood T cell repertoires in COVID-19. Turning to the study itself: Sources were T cells, B-cell-depleted T cells, or PBMCs; the material itself was cDNA or gDNA.

Original processing notes: Researchers report that nucleated cell counts were estimated from reference gene primer amplification. Some clones are missing from TCRdb's copy, which holds only in-frame ones; the method was immunoSEQ multiplex PCR. Clone size and V and J calls were adopted from that table, with D and trimming inferred from the DNA. The sample includes around 250,000 clones, approximately 82% of them seen just once. The CDR3 spans 16 residues. V shed 5 bases and J 6 bases; nucleotides not matched to a gene: 8. The V gene's germline CDR1 is SNHLY and CDR2 FYNNEI. The chain uses TRBV2 and TRBJ2-1; 12 positions match TRBD2. The receptor comes from a woman between 18 and 29 years old with acute or convalescent COVID-19. Sequencing was carried out using peripheral blood. The CDR3 DNA sequence: TGTGCCAGCAGTAGAACGACTAGCGGGAGTTCCAATGAGCAGTTCTTC. Encoded protein: CASSRTTSGSSNEQFF.